This T cell receptor beta chain was profiled in a study of tumor-infiltrating lymphocytes in localized non-small cell lung cancer. Looking at the study overall: The cohort mixed smokers and never-smokers, several histologies, and some post-neoadjuvant-chemotherapy samples.

Germline V gives CDR1 MNHEY, CDR2 SMNVEV (reference sequence). The CDR3 has 15 amino acids. Germline trimming cut 3 bases from V and 2 bases from J; bases unmatched to any gene: 7. Sequencing was performed with immunoSEQ multiplex PCR; in TCRdb, only in-frame clones are kept and a portion is missing. The sample lists some 13,000 clones; around 68% were seen once. The chain recombines TRBV27 with TRBJ2-7; 7 positions agree with TRBD1. The origin of this receptor is a human donor with non-small cell lung cancer. Sequenced material: uninvolved lung tissue not adjacent to the tumor. The CDR3 region is CASSLRQGSAYEQYF. CDR3 sequence (DNA): TGTGCCAGCAGTTTGAGACAGGGCAGTGCCTACGAGCAGTACTTC.